These T cell receptor beta chains were read from a single sample in a study of STAT5B mutations in CD4+ large granular lymphocyte leukemia. TCRdb's table, derived via immunoSEQ multiplex PCR, lists solely in-frame clones and lacks some. The sample holds tens of thousands of clones, roughly three quarters seen once. The specimen was CD4+ T cells from blood buffy coats. Receptors originate from a human donor in good health. The CDR3 runs from the conserved cysteine through the conserved F or W. D genes are given only for firm matches. The size field is filled for only some rows; it gives once, few, many or a size class.

j_call,v_call,clone_size,d_call,cdr3_nt,cdr3_aa
TRBJ1-1,TRBV2,-,-,TGTGCCAGTCAAGACGAGATCGAAGCTTTCTTT,CASQDEIEAFF
TRBJ2-5,TRBV27,-,-,TGTGCCAGCAGACGGTGGGACGGCGAGACCCAGTACTTC,CASRRWDGETQYF
TRBJ1-4,TRBV11-3,-,TRBD1,TGTGCCAGCAGCCCTCACCCCGGGACAGGGGGCGGCGAACTGTTTTTT,CASSPHPGTGGGELFF
TRBJ2-5,TRBV29-1,-,-,TGCAGCGTACCTCTAAGCGCTGGGGAGACCCAGTACTTC,CSVPLSAGETQYF
TRBJ2-7,TRBV11-3,-,TRBD1,TGTGCCAGCAGTCCGGGACAGGGTTTCGCCGAGCAGTACTTC,CASSPGQGFAEQYF
TRBJ2-1,TRBV5-1,-,-,TGCGCCAGCTCCCTCGTTAGCGGGACAGGCAATGAGCAGTTCTTC,CASSLVSGTGNEQFF
TRBJ2-7,TRBV11-2,-,TRBD1,TGTGCCAGCAGCGCCTTAGGACAGGCCTACGAGCAGTACTTC,CASSALGQAYEQYF
TRBJ1-1,TRBV4-2,-,TRBD1,TGTGCCAGCAGCCCCGGAGGGACAGCGACTGAAGCTTTCTTT,CASSPGGTATEAFF
TRBJ1-2,TRBV19,once,-,TGTGCCAGTAGTAGGGGGGAGACCTCTGGGGGCTACACCTTC,CASSRGETSGGYTF
TRBJ2-1,TRBV7-9,once,-,TGTGCCAGCAGCCCCCCTTTCAGGTTGGGGAATGAGCAGTTCTTC,CASSPPFRLGNEQFF
TRBJ2-1,TRBV7-9,-,TRBD1,TGTGCCAGCAAACGGACAGGGGATTACAATGAGCAGTTCTTC,CASKRTGDYNEQFF
TRBJ2-5,TRBV30,-,TRBD1,TGTGCCTGGAAACCGGGACAGGGGGCTTTAAGAGAGACCCAGTACTTC,CAWKPGQGALRETQYF
TRBJ1-3,TRBV6-6,-,TRBD1,TGTGCCAGCAGTCCGGGACAGGGAAACACCATATATTTT,CASSPGQGNTIYF
TRBJ2-2,TRBV29-1,-,TRBD1,TGCAGCGTAGAACAGGGGTTGAACACCGGGGAGCTGTTTTTT,CSVEQGLNTGELFF
TRBJ2-2,TRBV4-1,-,TRBD2,TGCGCCAGCAGCCAAGGGTTAGCGGGATACACCGGGGAGCTGTTTTTT,CASSQGLAGYTGELFF
TRBJ2-3,TRBV11-3,-,-,TGTGCCAGCAGTCGAGCGCGGGGGCCAGATACGCAGTATTTT,CASSRARGPDTQYF
TRBJ2-1,TRBV7-9,-,TRBD1,TGTGCCAGCAGCTTTACTAGGACAGGGGCCAATGAGCAGTTCTTC,CASSFTRTGANEQFF
TRBJ2-1,TRBV11-3,-,-,TGTGCCAGCAGCTCCATCCTTACCCGACAGAACAATGAGCAGTTCTTC,CASSSILTRQNNEQFF
TRBJ2-7,TRBV7-8,-,-,TGTGCCAGCAGCTTAGTTTCCGAGCAGTACTTC,CASSLVSEQYF
TRBJ2-5,TRBV14,few,-,TGTGCCAGCAGCCTCATTTCCTACCAAGAGACCCAGTACTTC,CASSLISYQETQYF
TRBJ1-3,TRBV5-4,-,-,TGTGCCAGCAGCTGGACTGAATCTGGAAACACCATATATTTT,CASSWTESGNTIYF
TRBJ2-3,TRBV10-3,-,TRBD1,TGTGCCATCCGGGGGACAGGGCTTAGCACAGATACGCAGTATTTT,CAIRGTGLSTDTQYF
TRBJ2-7,TRBV28,once,-,TGTGCCAGCAGTTTAGTCCAGGGGAGCTCCTACGAGCAGTACTTC,CASSLVQGSSYEQYF
TRBJ2-7,TRBV7-6,-,TRBD2,TGTGCCAGCAGCCTTTTGTCCGGGACTAGCGGTCTCGAGCAGTACTTC,CASSLLSGTSGLEQYF
TRBJ1-5,TRBV28,-,TRBD1,TGTGCCAGCAGGGATCGGACAGGGGGCAATCAGCCCCAGCATTTT,CASRDRTGGNQPQHF
TRBJ2-1,TRBV11-2,once,-,TGTGCCAGCAGCTTAGGGACCTCGGGAAGGGGGGATGAGCAGTTCTTC,CASSLGTSGRGDEQFF
TRBJ1-1,TRBV9,-,-,TGTGCCAGCAGCGCCGGGGAGAACACTGAAGCTTTCTTT,CASSAGENTEAFF
TRBJ1-4,TRBV25-1,few,-,TGTGCCAGCAGTGCCTGGGGAGACAATGAAAAACTGTTTTTT,CASSAWGDNEKLFF
TRBJ1-2,TRBV10-2,-,-,TGCGCCAGCAGTTTTTCTCTTAACTATGGCTACACCTTC,CASSFSLNYGYTF
TRBJ2-5,TRBV27,-,TRBD2,TGTGCCAGCAGGGCTTTTGGGGAGGGTAGACAAGAGACCCAGTACTTC,CASRAFGEGRQETQYF
TRBJ1-2,TRBV7-9,few,-,TGTGCCAGCAGCACGAGCGAGGGGCGGTTGGGCTACACCTTC,CASSTSEGRLGYTF
TRBJ2-7,TRBV11-2,-,TRBD2,TGTGCCAGCAGCTTAGGACTAGCGGTCTACGAGCAGTACTTC,CASSLGLAVYEQYF
TRBJ1-6,TRBV10-3,once,-,TGTGCCATCAGTCGTGGCGCGTATGGGGGTGGTTTGTCACCCCTCCACTTT,CAISRGAYGGGLSPLHF
TRBJ2-6,TRBV7-8,-,TRBD1,TGTGCCAGCAGCTTAGCTGCACAGGGGTCTGGGGCCAACGTCCTGACTTTC,CASSLAAQGSGANVLTF
TRBJ2-7,TRBV5-4,-,TRBD2,TGTGCCAGCAGCTCTAAACAAGCGGGAGGGTTCGGCGAGCAGTACTTC,CASSSKQAGGFGEQYF
TRBJ1-2,TRBV5-6,-,TRBD1,TGTGCCAGCAGCCTTCCGGGACAGGGTCGCTATGGCTACACCTTC,CASSLPGQGRYGYTF
TRBJ2-4,TRBV6-6,few,TRBD2,TGTGCCAGCAGTCAAGGACTAGCGGGAGGGGAAAACATTCAGTACTTC,CASSQGLAGGENIQYF
TRBJ1-2,TRBV11-3,-,-,TGTGCCAGCAGCTTCCATACCGGGACATCGGGTAACTATGGCTACACCTTC,CASSFHTGTSGNYGYTF
TRBJ1-1,TRBV5-4,few,TRBD1,TGTGCCAGCAGCTTGGCGGGACAGGGCAACACTGAAGCTTTCTTT,CASSLAGQGNTEAFF
TRBJ2-3,TRBV10-2,-,TRBD2,TGCGCCAGCAGGGGGACTAGCGGAGGGACAGATACGCAGTATTTT,CASRGTSGGTDTQYF
TRBJ1-1,TRBV6-1,-,TRBD1,TGTGCCAGCGGACAGGAACCGAACACTGAAGCTTTCTTT,CASGQEPNTEAFF
TRBJ1-2,TRBV6-5,-,-,TGTGCCAGCACCCGCGTGGCGAGGGGATTCTATGGCTACACCTTC,CASTRVARGFYGYTF